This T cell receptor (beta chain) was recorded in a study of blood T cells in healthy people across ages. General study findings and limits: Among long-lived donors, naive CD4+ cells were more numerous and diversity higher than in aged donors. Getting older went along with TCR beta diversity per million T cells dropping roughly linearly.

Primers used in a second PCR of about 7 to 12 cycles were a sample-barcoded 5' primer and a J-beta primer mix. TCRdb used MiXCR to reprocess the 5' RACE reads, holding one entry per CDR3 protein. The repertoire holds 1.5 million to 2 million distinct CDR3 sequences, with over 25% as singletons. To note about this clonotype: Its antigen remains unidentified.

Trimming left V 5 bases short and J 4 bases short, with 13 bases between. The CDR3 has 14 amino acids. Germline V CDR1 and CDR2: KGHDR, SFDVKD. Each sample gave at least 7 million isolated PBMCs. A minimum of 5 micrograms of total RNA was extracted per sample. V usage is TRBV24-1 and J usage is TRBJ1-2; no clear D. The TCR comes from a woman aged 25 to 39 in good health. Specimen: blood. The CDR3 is CATSAEIGSYGYTF. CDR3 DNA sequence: TGTGCCACCAGTGCCGAGATCGGCAGCTATGGCTACACCTTC.